The clone carrying this T cell receptor (beta chain) was seen just once. What it binds is not known. Produced via immunoSEQ multiplex PCR; TCRdb's table is partial and in-frame only. Among 150,000 or so clones listed, 80% to 95% were seen once. This entry is derived from a study of T cell responses to AZD1222 COVID-19 vaccine. Study summary: Both about-4-week and about-12-week second-dose recipients were combined.

Broader study findings: Females outnumbered males among donors, who were mostly white British; clonal diversity was possibly underestimated. The study reported that nearly half of spike-specific TCRs target unmutated variant regions.

This clonotype was sampled from an adult in good health. Sample: peripheral blood, taken on day 0 of AZD1222 vaccination.

The CDR3 coding sequence is TGCGCCAGCAGCCAATTCCTAGCGGGAGCTCCCTACGAGCAGTACTTC. It encodes CASSQFLAGAPYEQYF. The J gene is TRBJ2-7, the V gene TRBV4-1; 10 bases line up with TRBD2. V lost 2 bases to trimming and J lost 2 bases; unmatched junction nucleotides: 6. CDR3 length: 16 amino acids. The germline V gene has CDR1 MGHRA and CDR2 YSYEKL.